The 20 T cell receptor beta chains presented below share a single source sample, sequenced in a study of T cell responses to AZD1222 COVID-19 vaccine. Profiled with immunoSEQ multiplex PCR; TCRdb holds only in-frame clones, not every one. The sample shows some 200,000 clones, around 89% of them seen only once. The sequenced sample was peripheral blood, obtained 28 days after the second AZD1222 dose. All receptors come from an adult who received the AZD1222 COVID-19 vaccine.

This chain uses TRBV7-2 with TRBJ2-7, with 7 bases matching TRBD2. CDR1 and CDR2 from the germline V gene are SGHTA and FQGNSA. The CDR3 is 13 residues long. After removal of 4 bases from V and 9 bases from J, the junction contained 9 bases not matched to a gene. Here the CDR3 DNA reads TGTGCCAGCAGCTGGAGGGTAGCGGGTGCGCAGTACTTC. This gives the protein CASSWRVAGAQYF. The full variable domain, with the rest looked up from reference TRBV7-2 and TRBJ2-7, is GAGVSQSPSNKVTEKGKDVELRCDPISGHTALYWYRQSLGQGLEFLIYFQGNSAPDKSGLPSDRFSAERTGGSVSTLTIQRTQQEDSAVYLCASSWRVAGAQYFGPGTRLTVT.

The V gene is TRBV5-5, the J gene TRBJ1-5; 8 nucleotides align to TRBD1. The CDR3 loop spans 16 amino acids. CDR1 and CDR2 (germline): SGHKS, YYEKEE (reference sequence). Unmatched junction bases numbered 10, after V lost 4 bases and J lost 4 bases. The CDR3 region is CASSQQGGRSNQPQHF. CDR3 sequence (DNA): TGTGCCAGCAGCCAACAGGGGGGACGGTCGAATCAGCCCCAGCATTTT.

The V call is TRBV7-9, the J call TRBJ1-5; 10 positions match TRBD1. Germline assignment: CDR1 SEHNR and CDR2 FQNEAQ (reference sequence). V was pared by 1 base and J by 2 bases, with 5 bases of the junction left unmatched. This CDR3 spans 17 amino acids. The CDR3 nucleotides are TGTGCCAGCAGCTTAGGGCCCGGGACAGGGGGCAATCAGCCCCAGCATTTT. Its translation: CASSLGPGTGGNQPQHF.

This sequence joins TRBV28 and TRBJ1-5, with 7 positions matching TRBD1. The germline V gene encodes CDR1 MDHEN and CDR2 SYDVKM. The CDR3 totals 14 residues. Trimming removed 5 bases from V and 9 bases from J; junction bases left unmatched: 10. In nucleotides, the CDR3 is TGTGCCAGCAGTCCCTCAGGGGGGACTTTGCCCCAGCATTTT. Its translation: CASSPSGGTLPQHF.

The CDR3 reads CASSNGPASYEQYF. CDR3 DNA: TGTGCCAGTAGTAACGGTCCAGCTTCCTACGAGCAGTACTTC. The rearrangement joins TRBV19 to TRBJ2-7, with D uncertain. The CDR3 contains 14 residues. Between the trimmed V and J ends, which lost 4 bases and 1 base, there was a span of 11 bases. Germline V gene data show CDR1 as LNHDA and CDR2 as SQIVND (reference sequence).

The V call is TRBV5-1, the J call TRBJ2-7; D is perhaps TRBD1 (6 bases). This CDR3 spans 15 amino acids. Germline V gene lookup returns CDR1 SGHRS and CDR2 YFSETQ. V was trimmed by 1 base and J by 1 base, leaving 12 bases between them. CDR3 sequence: CASSLSGTLSYEQYF. As DNA, the CDR3 is TGCGCCAGCAGCTTGTCCGGGACACTTTCCTACGAGCAGTACTTC.

The chain has TRBV24-1 and TRBJ2-3; 7 bases fit TRBD2. Trimming at V came to 5 bases and at J to 4 bases, leaving 11 bases not matched to a gene. Germline values: CDR1 KGHDR, CDR2 SFDVKD. The CDR3 covers 16 residues. CDR3 loop: CATSVPTSHNSDTQYF. CDR3 in DNA: TGTGCCACCAGTGTCCCGACTAGCCACAATTCAGATACGCAGTATTTT.

The chain employs TRBV11-2 and TRBJ2-2; D ambiguous. Germline V gives CDR1 SGHAT, CDR2 FQNNGV. V lost 0 bases and J 5 bases, leaving 7 bases between the germline ends. The CDR3 is 14 residues long. The CDR3 loop is CASSLEPMTGELFF. The CDR3 nucleotides are TGTGCCAGCAGCTTAGAACCGATGACCGGGGAGCTGTTTTTT.

The table lists this clone with a count of one. J is TRBJ2-6 and V is TRBV19; unclear D gene. From germline, CDR1 is LNHDA and CDR2 SQIVND (reference sequence). The CDR3 length is 16 residues. V dropped 4 bases and J dropped 0 bases, with 10 bases sitting between them. Here the CDR3 DNA reads TGTGCCAGTAGTAGGCCGGGTTTCTCTGGGGCCAACGTCCTGACTTTC. It specifies CASSRPGFSGANVLTF. Full variable domain (rest looked up from reference TRBV19 and TRBJ2-6): DGGITQSPKYLFRKEGQNVTLSCEQNLNHDAMYWYRQDPGQGLRLIYYSQIVNDFQKGDIAEGYSVSREKKESFPLTVTSAQKNPTAFYLCASSRPGFSGANVLTFGAGSRLTVL.

This chain links TRBV7-2 with TRBJ1-1; D not resolved. Trimming removed 4 bases at V and 5 bases at J, with 14 bases between. The CDR3 runs to 14 residues. CDR1 and CDR2 (germline): SGHTA, FQGNSA. The CDR3 is CASSSPRPETEAFF. The CDR3 nucleotides are TGTGCCAGCAGCTCGCCGCGGCCGGAGACTGAAGCTTTCTTT. Variable domain in full (rest from reference TRBV7-2 and TRBJ1-1): GAGVSQSPSNKVTEKGKDVELRCDPISGHTALYWYRQSLGQGLEFLIYFQGNSAPDKSGLPSDRFSAERTGGSVSTLTIQRTQQEDSAVYLCASSSPRPETEAFFGQGTRLTVV.

This chain uses TRBV4-2 with TRBJ2-3; 8 nucleotides match TRBD2. Germline V gives CDR1 LGHNA, CDR2 YNFKEQ. The CDR3 is 17 residues long. V dropped 0 bases and J dropped 4; count of bases not matched to a gene: 9. The CDR3 nucleotides are TGTGCCAGCAGCCAAGATCCCGCGGGAGGCCGCGCAGATACGCAGTATTTT. It encodes CASSQDPAGGRADTQYF.

The rearrangement joins TRBV6-5 to TRBJ1-2, with a weak D call TRBD1 (5 bases). The ends were cut back, 7 bases at V and 2 bases at J, with 11 bases in the middle. Germline CDR1 MNHEY, CDR2 SVGAGI. The CDR3 consists of 13 residues. The CDR3 region is CASKLAGNYGYTF. As DNA, the CDR3 is TGTGCCAGCAAGCTCGCAGGGAACTATGGCTACACCTTC.

The chain carries TRBV19 and TRBJ2-6; 7 bases agree with TRBD2. The CDR3 has 15 amino acids. V trimming: 9 bases; J trimming: 4 bases; junction bases outside the gene matches: 9. Germline V gene sequence: CDR1 LNHDA, CDR2 SQIVND (reference sequence). The chain's CDR3 is CASKGGSSGANVLTF. The CDR3 coding sequence is TGTGCCAGCAAGGGAGGGTCCTCCGGGGCCAACGTCCTGACTTTC.

This chain uses TRBV27 with TRBJ1-5; the match to TRBD1 covers 7 bases. This CDR3 has 15 residues. The V gene's germline CDR1 is MNHEY and CDR2 SMNVEV (reference sequence). V dropped 3 bases and J dropped 3; count of bases not matched to a gene: 5. This CDR3 is CASSLWGQINQPQHF. CDR3 coding DNA: TGTGCCAGCAGTTTGTGGGGACAGATCAATCAGCCCCAGCATTTT.

The chain carries TRBV19 and TRBJ1-2; TRBD1 agrees at 11 bases. Germline V gene data show CDR1 as LNHDA and CDR2 as SQIVND (reference sequence). The CDR3 spans 14 residues. The J segment lost 9 bases and the V segment lost 9 bases, leaving 12 bases of the junction unmatched. The CDR3 sequence: CASLRRDRGNRYTF. The CDR3 DNA is TGTGCCAGCCTACGCCGGGACAGGGGGAATCGCTACACCTTC.

This clone is a singleton in its sample. This chain links TRBV5-6 with TRBJ2-7, with 8 bases aligning to TRBD1. Looked up from germline, CDR1 is SGHDT and CDR2 is YYEEEE. The CDR3 totals 14 residues. With 4 bases clipped from V and 3 bases from J, the junction kept 6 bases outside the gene matches. The CDR3 nucleotides are TGTGCCAGCAGCCCAAGGACAGGGTTCTACGAGCAGTACTTC. This codes for CASSPRTGFYEQYF.

The J gene is TRBJ1-3, the V gene TRBV14; D remains ambiguous. Trimming removed 1 base at V and 1 base at J, with 11 bases between. The CDR3 extends over 16 amino acids. CDR1 and CDR2 from the germline V gene are SGHDN and FVKESK. CDR3 in amino acids: CASSQAPAGSGNTIYF. In DNA form, the CDR3 reads TGTGCCAGCAGCCAAGCTCCCGCGGGGTCTGGAAACACCATATATTTT. Complete variable domain (other parts from reference TRBV14 and TRBJ1-3): EAGVTQFPSHSVIEKGQTVTLRCDPISGHDNLYWYRRVMGKEIKFLLHFVKESKQDESGMPNNRFLAERTGGTYSTLKVQPAELEDSGVYFCASSQAPAGSGNTIYFGEGSWLTVV.

This clone was seen just once. This chain uses TRBV21-1 with TRBJ2-7; TRBD2, as called in the table, went unchecked against the DNA. TRBV21-1 is a pseudogene. CDR3 length: 12 residues. The CDR3 sequence is CASSLSPYEQYF. DNA for the CDR3: TGTGCCAGCAGCCTATCGCCCTACGAGCAGTACTTC.

This chain uses TRBV6-2 or TRBV6-3 with TRBJ2-5; tentative D call: TRBD1 (5 bases). From germline, CDR1 is MNHEY and CDR2 SVGEGT. The CDR3 is 11 residues long. V gave up 5 bases and J gave up 5 bases, with 6 bases separating them. CDR3 nucleotide sequence: TGTGCCAGCAGTCAGGGTGAGACCCAGTACTTC. Protein sequence: CASSQGETQYF.

V gene TRBV5-6 combines with J gene TRBJ1-5; D is uncertain. The CDR3 is made up of 14 amino acids. V was cut by 6 bases and J by 3 bases, with 13 bases left in between. Per germline, CDR1 SGHDT and CDR2 YYEEEE. CDR3 in DNA: TGTGCCAGCACCAAAGGCCAGTACAATCAGCCCCAGCATTTT. Its translation is CASTKGQYNQPQHF.